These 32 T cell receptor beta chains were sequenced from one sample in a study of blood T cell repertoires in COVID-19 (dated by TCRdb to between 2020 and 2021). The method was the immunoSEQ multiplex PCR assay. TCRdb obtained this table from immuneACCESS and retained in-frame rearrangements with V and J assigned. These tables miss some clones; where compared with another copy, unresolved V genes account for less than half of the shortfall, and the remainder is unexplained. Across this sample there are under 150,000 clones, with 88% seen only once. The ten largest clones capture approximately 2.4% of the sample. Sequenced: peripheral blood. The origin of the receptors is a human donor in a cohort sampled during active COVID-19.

The CDR3: CASSHERTSGRGETQYF. CDR3 nucleotides: TGTGCCAGCAGTCACGAACGGACTAGCGGGAGGGGAGAGACCCAGTACTTC. This chain links TRBV28 with TRBJ2-5; 15 bases map to TRBD2. Trimming cost V 5 bases and J 4 bases; bases outside gene matches: 8. CDR1 is MDHEN, CDR2 SYDVKM, per germline. This CDR3 region has 17 residues.

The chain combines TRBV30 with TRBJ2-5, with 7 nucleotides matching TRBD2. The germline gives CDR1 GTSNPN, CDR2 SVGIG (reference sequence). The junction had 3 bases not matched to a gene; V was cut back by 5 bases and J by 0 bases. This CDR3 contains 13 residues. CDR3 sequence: CAWVLADQETQYF. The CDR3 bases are TGTGCCTGGGTGCTAGCGGACCAAGAGACCCAGTACTTC.

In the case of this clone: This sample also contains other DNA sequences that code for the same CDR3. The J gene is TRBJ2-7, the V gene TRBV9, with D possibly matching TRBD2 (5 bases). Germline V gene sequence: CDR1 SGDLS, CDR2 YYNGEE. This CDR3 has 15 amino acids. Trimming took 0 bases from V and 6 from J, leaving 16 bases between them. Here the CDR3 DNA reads TGTGCCAGCAGCGTAGAAGGCGGGCTATTGGGCGAGCAGTACTTC. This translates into CASSVEGGLLGEQYF.

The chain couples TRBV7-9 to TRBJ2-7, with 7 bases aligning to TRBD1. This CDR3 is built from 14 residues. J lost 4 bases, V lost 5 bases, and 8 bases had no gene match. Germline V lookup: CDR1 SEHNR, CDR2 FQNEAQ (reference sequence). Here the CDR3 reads CASSPRGQTYEQYF. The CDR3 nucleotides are TGTGCCAGCAGCCCCCGGGGACAGACATACGAGCAGTACTTC.

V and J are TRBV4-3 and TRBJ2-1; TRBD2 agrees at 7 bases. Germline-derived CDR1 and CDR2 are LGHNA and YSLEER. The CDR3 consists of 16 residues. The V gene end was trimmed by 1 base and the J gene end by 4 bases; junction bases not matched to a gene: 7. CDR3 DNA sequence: TGCGCCAGCAGCCAAGCTTACGGGGGGTCGTACAATGAGCAGTTCTTC. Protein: CASSQAYGGSYNEQFF.

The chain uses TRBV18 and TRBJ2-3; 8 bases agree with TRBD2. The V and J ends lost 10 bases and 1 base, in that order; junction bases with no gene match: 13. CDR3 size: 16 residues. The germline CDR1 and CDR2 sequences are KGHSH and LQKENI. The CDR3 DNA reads TGTGCCACAACAACCCCGGCGGGAGGTGGCACAGATACGCAGTATTTT. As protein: CATTTPAGGGTDTQYF.

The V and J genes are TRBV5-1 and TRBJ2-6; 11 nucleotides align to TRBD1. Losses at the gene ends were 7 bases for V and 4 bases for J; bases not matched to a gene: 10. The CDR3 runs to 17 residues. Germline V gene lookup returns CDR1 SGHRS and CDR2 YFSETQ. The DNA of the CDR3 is TGCGCCAGCTCCCTCGGACAGGGGGCGCCCGGGGCCAACGTCCTGACTTTC. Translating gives CASSLGQGAPGANVLTF. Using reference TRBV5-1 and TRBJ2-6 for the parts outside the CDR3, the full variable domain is KAGVTQTPRYLIKTRGQQVTLSCSPISGHRSVSWYQQTPGQGLQFLFEYFSETQRNKGNFPGRFSGRQFSNSRSEMNVSTLELGDSALYLCASSLGQGAPGANVLTFGAGSRLTVL.

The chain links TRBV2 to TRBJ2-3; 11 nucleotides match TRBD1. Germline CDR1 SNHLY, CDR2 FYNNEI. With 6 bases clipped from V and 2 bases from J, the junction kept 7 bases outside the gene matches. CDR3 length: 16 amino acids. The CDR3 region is CASRIGQGAPTDTQYF. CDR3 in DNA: TGTGCCAGCAGAATTGGACAGGGGGCGCCCACAGATACGCAGTATTTT.

CDR3 amino acids: CASSFRGAGANVLTF. The DNA for the CDR3 is TGTGCCAGCAGCTTCAGGGGCGCTGGGGCCAACGTCCTGACTTTC. V and J are TRBV11-2 and TRBJ2-6; tentative D call: TRBD1 (6 bases). The CDR3 runs to 15 residues. Between the trimmed V and J ends, which lost 3 bases and 2 bases, there was a span of 8 bases. Germline V gives CDR1 SGHAT, CDR2 FQNNGV.

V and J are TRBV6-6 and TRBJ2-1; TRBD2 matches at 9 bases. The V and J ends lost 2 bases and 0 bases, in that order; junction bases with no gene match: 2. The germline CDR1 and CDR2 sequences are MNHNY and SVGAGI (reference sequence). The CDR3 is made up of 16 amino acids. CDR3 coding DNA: TGTGCCAGCAGTTACCGAGCGGGGGGCTCCTACAATGAGCAGTTCTTC. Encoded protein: CASSYRAGGSYNEQFF.

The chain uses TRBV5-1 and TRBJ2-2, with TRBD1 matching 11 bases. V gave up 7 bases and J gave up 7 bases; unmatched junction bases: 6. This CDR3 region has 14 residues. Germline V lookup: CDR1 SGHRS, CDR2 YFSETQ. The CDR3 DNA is TGCGCCAGCTCTGTGGGACAGGGGGTCGGGGAGCTGTTTTTT. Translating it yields CASSVGQGVGELFF. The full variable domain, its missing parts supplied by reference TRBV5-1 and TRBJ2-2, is KAGVTQTPRYLIKTRGQQVTLSCSPISGHRSVSWYQQTPGQGLQFLFEYFSETQRNKGNFPGRFSGRQFSNSRSEMNVSTLELGDSALYLCASSVGQGVGELFFGEGSRLTVL.

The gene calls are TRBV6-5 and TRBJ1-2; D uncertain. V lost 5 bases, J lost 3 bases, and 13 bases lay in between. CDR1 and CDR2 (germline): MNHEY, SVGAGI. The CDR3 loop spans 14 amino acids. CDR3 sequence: CASSRRAFDYGYTF. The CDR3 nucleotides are TGTGCCAGCAGTCGGCGGGCTTTTGACTATGGCTACACCTTC.

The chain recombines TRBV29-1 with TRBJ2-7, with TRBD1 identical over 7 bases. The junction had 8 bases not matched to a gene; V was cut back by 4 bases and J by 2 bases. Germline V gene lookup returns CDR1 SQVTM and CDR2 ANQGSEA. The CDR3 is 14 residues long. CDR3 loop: CSVGQGRGPYEQYF. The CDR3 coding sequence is TGCAGCGTTGGCCAGGGAAGGGGGCCCTACGAGCAGTACTTC.

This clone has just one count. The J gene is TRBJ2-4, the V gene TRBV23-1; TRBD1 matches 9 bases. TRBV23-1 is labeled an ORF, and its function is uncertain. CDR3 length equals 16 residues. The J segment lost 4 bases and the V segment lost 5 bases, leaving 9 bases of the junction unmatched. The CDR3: CASSFRDRDNKNIQYF. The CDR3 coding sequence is TGCGCCAGCAGTTTCCGGGACAGGGATAATAAAAACATTCAGTACTTC.

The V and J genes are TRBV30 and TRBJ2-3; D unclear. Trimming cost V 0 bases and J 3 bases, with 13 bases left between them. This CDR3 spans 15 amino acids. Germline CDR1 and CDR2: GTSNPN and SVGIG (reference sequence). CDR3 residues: CAWSVLPSGTDTQYF. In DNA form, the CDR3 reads TGTGCCTGGAGTGTACTCCCCTCCGGGACAGATACGCAGTATTTT.

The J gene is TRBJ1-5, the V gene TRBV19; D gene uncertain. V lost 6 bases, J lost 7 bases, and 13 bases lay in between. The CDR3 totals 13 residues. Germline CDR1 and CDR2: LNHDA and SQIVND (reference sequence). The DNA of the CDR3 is TGTGCCAGTAGCACCAGCAGACAACAGCCCCAGCATTTT. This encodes CASSTSRQQPQHF.

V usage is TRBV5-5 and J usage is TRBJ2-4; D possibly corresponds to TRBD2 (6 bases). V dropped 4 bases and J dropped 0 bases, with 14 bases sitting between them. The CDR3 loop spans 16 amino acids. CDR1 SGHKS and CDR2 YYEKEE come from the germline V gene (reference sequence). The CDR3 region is CASSRRWDLAKNIQYF. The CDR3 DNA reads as TGTGCCAGCAGCCGCCGGTGGGACTTAGCCAAAAACATTCAGTACTTC.

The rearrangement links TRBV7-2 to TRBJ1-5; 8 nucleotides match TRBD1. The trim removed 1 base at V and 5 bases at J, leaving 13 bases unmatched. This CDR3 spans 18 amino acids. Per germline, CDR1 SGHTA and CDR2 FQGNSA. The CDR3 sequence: CASSLVVKAGGADQPQHF. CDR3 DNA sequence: TGTGCCAGCAGCTTAGTTGTGAAGGCAGGGGGCGCGGATCAGCCCCAGCATTTT. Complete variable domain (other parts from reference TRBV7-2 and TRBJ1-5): GAGVSQSPSNKVTEKGKDVELRCDPISGHTALYWYRQSLGQGLEFLIYFQGNSAPDKSGLPSDRFSAERTGGSVSTLTIQRTQQEDSAVYLCASSLVVKAGGADQPQHFGDGTRLSIL.

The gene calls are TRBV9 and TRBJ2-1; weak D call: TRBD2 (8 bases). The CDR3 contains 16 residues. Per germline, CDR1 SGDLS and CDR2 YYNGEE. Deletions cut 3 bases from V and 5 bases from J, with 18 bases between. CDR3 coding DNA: TGTGCCAGCAGCGCGGGAGGGGGCTCCTTACACAATGAGCAGTTCTTC. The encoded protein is CASSAGGGSLHNEQFF.

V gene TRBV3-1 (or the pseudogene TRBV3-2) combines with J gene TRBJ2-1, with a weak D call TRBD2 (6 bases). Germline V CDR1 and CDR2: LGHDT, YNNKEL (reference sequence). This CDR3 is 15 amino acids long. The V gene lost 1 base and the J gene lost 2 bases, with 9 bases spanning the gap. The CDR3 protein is CASSQGGDPYNEQFF. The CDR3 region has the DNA TGTGCCAGCAGCCAAGGGGGGGATCCCTACAATGAGCAGTTCTTC.

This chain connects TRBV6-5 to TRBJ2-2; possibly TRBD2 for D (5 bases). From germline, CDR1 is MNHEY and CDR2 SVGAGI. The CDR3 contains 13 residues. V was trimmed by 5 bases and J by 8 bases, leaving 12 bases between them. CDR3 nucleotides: TGTGCCAGCAGTCTCACGGGAAGGGGGGAGCTGTTTTTT. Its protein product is CASSLTGRGELFF.

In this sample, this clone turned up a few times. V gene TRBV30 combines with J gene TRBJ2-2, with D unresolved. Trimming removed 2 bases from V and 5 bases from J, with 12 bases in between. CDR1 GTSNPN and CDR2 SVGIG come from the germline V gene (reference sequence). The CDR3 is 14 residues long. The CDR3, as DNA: TGTGCCTGGAGTCGGTCCCGTGAGACCGGGGAGCTGTTTTTT. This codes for CAWSRSRETGELFF. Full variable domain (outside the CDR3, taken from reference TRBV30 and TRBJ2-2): SQTIHQWPATLVQPVGSPLSLECTVEGTSNPNLYWYRQAAGRGLQLLFYSVGIGQISSEVPQNLSASRPQDRQFILSSKKLLLSDSGFYLCAWSRSRETGELFFGEGSRLTVL.

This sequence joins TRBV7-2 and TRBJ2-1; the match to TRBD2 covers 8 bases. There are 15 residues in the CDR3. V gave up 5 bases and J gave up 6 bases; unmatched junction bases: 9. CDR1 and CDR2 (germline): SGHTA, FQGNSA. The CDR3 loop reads CASSPRSGAGNEQFF. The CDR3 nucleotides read TGTGCCAGCAGCCCCCGTAGCGGGGCAGGCAATGAGCAGTTCTTC.

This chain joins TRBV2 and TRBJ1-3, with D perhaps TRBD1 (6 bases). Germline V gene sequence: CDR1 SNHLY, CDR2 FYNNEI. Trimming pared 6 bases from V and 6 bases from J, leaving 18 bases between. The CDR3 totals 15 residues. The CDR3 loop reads CASSAVRGGENTIYF. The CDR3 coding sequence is TGTGCCAGCAGCGCCGTTCGCGGGGGCGAAAACACCATATATTTT.

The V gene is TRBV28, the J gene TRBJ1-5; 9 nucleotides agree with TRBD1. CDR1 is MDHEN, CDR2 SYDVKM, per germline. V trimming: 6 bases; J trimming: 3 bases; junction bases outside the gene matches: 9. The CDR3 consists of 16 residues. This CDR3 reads CASRPYGTGFNQPQHF. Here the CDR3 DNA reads TGTGCCAGCAGACCCTACGGGACAGGGTTCAATCAGCCCCAGCATTTT. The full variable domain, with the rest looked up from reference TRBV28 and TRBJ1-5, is DVKVTQSSRYLVKRTGEKVFLECVQDMDHENMFWYRQDPGLGLRLIYFSYDVKMKEKGDIPEGYSVSREKKERFSLILESASTNQTSMYLCASRPYGTGFNQPQHFGDGTRLSIL.

CDR3 sequence: CASSSGLAGGTGRELFF. The CDR3 bases are TGCGCCAGCAGCTCGGGACTAGCGGGGGGAACTGGTCGGGAGCTGTTTTTT. This chain links TRBV4-3 with TRBJ2-2; 15 positions agree with TRBD2. This CDR3 contains 17 residues. From germline, CDR1 is LGHNA and CDR2 YSLEER. Trimming cost V 5 bases and J 9 bases; bases outside gene matches: 10.

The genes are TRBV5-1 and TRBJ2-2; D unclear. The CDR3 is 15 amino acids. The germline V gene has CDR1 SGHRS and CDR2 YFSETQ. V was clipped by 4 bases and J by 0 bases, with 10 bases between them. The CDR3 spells CASSPARANTGELFF. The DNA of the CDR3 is TGCGCCAGCAGCCCGGCCCGGGCGAACACCGGGGAGCTGTTTTTT.

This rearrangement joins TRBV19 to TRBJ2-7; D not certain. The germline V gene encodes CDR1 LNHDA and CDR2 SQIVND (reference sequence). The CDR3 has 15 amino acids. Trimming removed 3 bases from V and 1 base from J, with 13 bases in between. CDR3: CASSITRSASYEQYF. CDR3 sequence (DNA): TGTGCCAGTAGTATTACCAGGTCAGCTTCCTACGAGCAGTACTTC. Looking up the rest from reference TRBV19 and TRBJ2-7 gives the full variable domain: DGGITQSPKYLFRKEGQNVTLSCEQNLNHDAMYWYRQDPGQGLRLIYYSQIVNDFQKGDIAEGYSVSREKKESFPLTVTSAQKNPTAFYLCASSITRSASYEQYFGPGTRLTVT.

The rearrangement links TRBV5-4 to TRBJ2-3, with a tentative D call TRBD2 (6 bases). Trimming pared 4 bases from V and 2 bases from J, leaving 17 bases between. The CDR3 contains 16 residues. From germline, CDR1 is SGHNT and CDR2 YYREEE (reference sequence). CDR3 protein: CASSPRAGGDTDTQYF. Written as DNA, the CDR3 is TGTGCCAGCAGCCCCCGGGCGGGCGGGGACACAGATACGCAGTATTTT.

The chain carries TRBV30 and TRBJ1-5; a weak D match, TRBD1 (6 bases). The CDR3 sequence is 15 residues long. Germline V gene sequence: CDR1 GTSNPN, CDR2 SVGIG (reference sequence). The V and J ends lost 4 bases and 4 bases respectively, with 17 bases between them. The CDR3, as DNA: TGTGCCTGGAATTCAGGGGCCAGTTTTAATCAGCCCCAGCATTTT. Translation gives CAWNSGASFNQPQHF.

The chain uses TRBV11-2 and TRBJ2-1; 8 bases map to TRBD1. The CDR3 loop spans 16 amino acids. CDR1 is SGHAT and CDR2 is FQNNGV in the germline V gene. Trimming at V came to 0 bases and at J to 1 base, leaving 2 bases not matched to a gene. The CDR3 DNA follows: TGTGCCAGCAGCTTAGATCAGGGGGCTTCCTACAATGAGCAGTTCTTC. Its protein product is CASSLDQGASYNEQFF.

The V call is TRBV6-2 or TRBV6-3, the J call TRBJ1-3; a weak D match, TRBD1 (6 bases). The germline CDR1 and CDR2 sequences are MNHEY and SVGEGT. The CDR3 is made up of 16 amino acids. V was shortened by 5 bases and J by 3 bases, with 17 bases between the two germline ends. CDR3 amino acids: CASSGQIPSSGNTIYF. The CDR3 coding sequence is TGTGCCAGCAGTGGACAGATCCCTTCGAGTGGAAACACCATATATTTT.